The source of this T cell receptor beta chain is a study of vaccination and CD4 T cells after COVID-19. Cultured CD4+ T cell DNA underwent sequencing with the Oncomine TCR Beta short-read assay. Each CDR3 protein gets one entry after TCRdb re-called the PCR reads with MiXCR. The table has over 20,000 distinct CDR3 sequences, around 39% seen once; the top ten hold 18%. CDR1 MNHNS and CDR2 SASEGT come from the germline V gene. V dropped 2 bases and J dropped 4 bases, with 8 bases sitting between them. The CDR3 loop spans 13 amino acids. Worth noting for this clonotype: Antigen specificity is unknown.

Indicated treatment: roughly ten-day PBMC culture with coronavirus spike peptide pools or control peptides (ViraFEST assay). T cells were expanded with peptide pools, and expanded clonotypes were identified by TCR sequencing. Specimen: CD4+ T cells from blood, cultured in vitro, collected before SARS-CoV-2 vaccination. This sequence joins TRBV6-1 and TRBJ1-1; D unresolved. The TCR was taken from a human donor who received a COVID-19 vaccine. CDR3 in amino acids: CASSEIYPTEAFF. CDR3 sequence (DNA): TGTGCCAGCAGTGAAATATACCCCACTGAAGCTTTCTTT.